The 22 T cell receptor beta chains listed next were all sequenced from one sample in a study of shared clonotypes between healthy human individuals. Only in-frame clones appear in the TCRdb table, and some are missing; sequencing was by immunoSEQ multiplex PCR. The data hold roughly 1 million clones, with approximately 80% observed a single time. What was sequenced was memory CD4+ T cells from PBMCs. The subset here: CD45RA-negative fraction. The receptors shown here come from a man between 18 and 29 years old in good health. Some clones in this sample may be carry-over from other donors' samples.

The chain recombines TRBV7-9 with TRBJ2-3; D may be TRBD2 (5 bases). V lost 2 bases, J lost 2 bases, and 8 bases lay in between. Germline values: CDR1 SEHNR, CDR2 FQNEAQ (reference sequence). The CDR3 is 14 amino acids. CDR3 sequence reads: CASSLFGNTDTQYF. The CDR3 nucleotides read TGTGCCAGCAGCTTATTCGGGAACACAGATACGCAGTATTTT.

The V call is TRBV7-9, the J call TRBJ1-2; D ambiguous. The CDR3 extends over 14 amino acids. The V and J ends lost 1 base and 6 bases respectively, with 12 bases between them. In germline, CDR1 is SEHNR, CDR2 FQNEAQ (reference sequence). The CDR3 nucleotides are TGTGCCAGCAGCTTAGGGACGGGTGGAGATGGCTACACCTTC. It yields the protein CASSLGTGGDGYTF.

Remarks on this clone: The sample holds other DNA sequences that translate to the same CDR3. V gene TRBV2 combines with J gene TRBJ1-5; D is unclear. CDR3 size: 14 residues. V shed 3 bases and J shed 2 bases, with 8 bases lying between them. From germline, CDR1 is SNHLY and CDR2 FYNNEI. CDR3 nucleotides: TGTGCCAGCAGTGACAGTGGCGGCAATCAGCCCCAGCATTTT. This sequence encodes CASSDSGGNQPQHF. The entire variable domain, with the rest obtained from reference TRBV2 and TRBJ1-5, is as follows: EPEVTQTPSHQVTQMGQEVILRCVPISNHLYFYWYRQILGQKVEFLVSFYNNEISEKSEIFDDQFSVERPDGSNFTLKIRSTKLEDSAMYFCASSDSGGNQPQHFGDGTRLSIL.

This clone was counted many times. The chain employs TRBV19 and TRBJ2-3, with D tentatively TRBD2 (6 bases). The CDR3 extends over 15 amino acids. CDR1 and CDR2 (germline): LNHDA, SQIVND (reference sequence). V was cut by 7 bases and J by 0 bases, with 14 bases left in between. CDR3 region: CASTGAGSSTDTQYF. The CDR3 DNA reads as TGTGCCAGTACCGGGGCGGGGTCAAGCACAGATACGCAGTATTTT.

The gene calls are TRBV6-6 and TRBJ2-7; 7 nucleotides agree with TRBD1. Trimming removed 8 bases from V and 3 bases from J; junction bases left unmatched: 4. The length of the CDR3 is 12 residues. CDR1 and CDR2 from the germline V gene are MNHNY and SVGAGI (reference sequence). CDR3 sequence reads: CASVGQFYEQYF. DNA for the CDR3: TGTGCCAGCGTGGGACAGTTCTACGAGCAGTACTTC.

This clone has a handful of counts. This sample also contains other DNA sequences that code for the same CDR3. The CDR3 region has the DNA TGTGCCAGCAGCCAGGGACCTAACTATGGCTACACCTTC. Protein product: CASSQGPNYGYTF. This chain connects TRBV7-2 to TRBJ1-2; possibly TRBD1 for D (5 bases). V was cut by 5 bases and J by 0 bases, with 7 bases left in between. Germline CDR1 reads SGHTA; CDR2 reads FQGNSA. The CDR3 length is 13 residues.

This chain links TRBV30 with TRBJ1-2; D is unclear. V was clipped by 6 bases and J by 5 bases, with 16 bases between them. There are 13 residues in the CDR3. CDR1 and CDR2 from the germline V gene are GTSNPN and SVGIG (reference sequence). CDR3 bases: TGTGCCTGTCCGGGGTCGGGTGGGTATGGCTACACCTTC. The encoded protein is CACPGSGGYGYTF.

The chain joins TRBV5-1 to TRBJ2-6, with TRBD1 matching 8 bases. J lost 2 bases, V lost 9 bases, and 13 bases had no gene match. The CDR3 contains 17 residues. Germline CDR1 is SGHRS and CDR2 is YFSETQ. DNA for the CDR3: TGCGCCACCAAGGCGGGGCAGGGGGCTGCTGGGGCCAACGTCCTGACTTTC. It encodes CATKAGQGAAGANVLTF. Looking up the rest from reference TRBV5-1 and TRBJ2-6 gives the full variable domain: KAGVTQTPRYLIKTRGQQVTLSCSPISGHRSVSWYQQTPGQGLQFLFEYFSETQRNKGNFPGRFSGRQFSNSRSEMNVSTLELGDSALYLCATKAGQGAAGANVLTFGAGSRLTVL.

The chain uses TRBV7-9 and TRBJ1-6; D might be TRBD1 (5 bases). This CDR3 has 15 amino acids. V shed 7 bases and J shed 3 bases, with 13 bases lying between them. CDR1 SEHNR and CDR2 FQNEAQ come from the germline V gene (reference sequence). The CDR3 DNA sequence: TGTGCCAGCACCACAATGGGGCTCTATAATTCACCCCTCCACTTT. Translation gives CASTTMGLYNSPLHF.

The chain links TRBV27 to TRBJ2-7; D remains unclear. V lost 3 bases and J 3 bases, leaving 12 bases between the germline ends. Germline-derived CDR1 and CDR2 are MNHEY and SMNVEV (reference sequence). The CDR3 length is 14 residues. The CDR3 DNA reads as TGTGCCAGCAGTTTCGCTGGTAACTACTACGAGCAGTACTTC. Protein product: CASSFAGNYYEQYF.

At least ten counts were recorded for this clone. This chain uses TRBV2 with TRBJ2-5; 14 bases are shared with TRBD2. The CDR3 covers 16 residues. Unmatched junction bases numbered 10, after V lost 8 bases and J lost 5 bases. CDR1 and CDR2 (germline): SNHLY, FYNNEI. CDR3 residues: CASGGGLAGVTETQYF. Written as DNA, the CDR3 is TGTGCCAGCGGAGGGGGACTAGCGGGAGTTACGGAGACCCAGTACTTC.

V and J are TRBV5-5 and TRBJ1-4; 10 bases agree with TRBD1. CDR3 length equals 16 residues. Germline V gene lookup returns CDR1 SGHKS and CDR2 YYEKEE (reference sequence). J gave up 5 bases and V 4 bases, and 8 bases lay outside the gene matches. CDR3 residues: CASSPLGGQGNEKLFF. The CDR3 DNA is TGTGCCAGCAGCCCCCTAGGGGGACAGGGGAATGAAAAACTGTTTTTT.

This clone was recorded only once. The chain recombines TRBV19 with TRBJ1-2; 7 bases are a match to TRBD1. V shed 2 bases and J 2 bases; nucleotides not matched to a gene: 5. Germline-derived CDR1 and CDR2 are LNHDA and SQIVND (reference sequence). This CDR3 comprises 15 residues. The CDR3 DNA is TGTGCCAGTAGTATATACTCGACAGGGAACTATGGCTACACCTTC. Protein sequence: CASSIYSTGNYGYTF.

There are many counts of this clone. Other DNA sequences of this sample code for an identical CDR3. This chain links TRBV29-1 with TRBJ2-7; 7 nucleotides agree with TRBD2. J lost 0 bases, V lost 4 bases, and 3 bases had no gene match. The germline CDR1 and CDR2 sequences are SQVTM and ANQGSEA. This CDR3 has 13 amino acids. The CDR3 reads CSVGRGSSYEQYF. In nucleotides, the CDR3 is TGCAGCGTTGGCCGCGGGAGCTCCTACGAGCAGTACTTC.

The chain employs TRBV28 and TRBJ2-2; D remains ambiguous. Germline V gene lookup returns CDR1 MDHEN and CDR2 SYDVKM. Trimming pared 8 bases from V and 0 bases from J, leaving 16 bases between. There are 16 residues in the CDR3. CDR3 sequence: CASGFLLDANTGELFF. CDR3 DNA: TGTGCCAGCGGATTCTTACTGGACGCGAACACCGGGGAGCTGTTTTTT.

This clone was seen only a few times. The genes are TRBV10-3 and TRBJ2-3, with TRBD2 matching 12 bases. Germline CDR1 and CDR2: ENHRY and SYGVKD. This CDR3 has 15 residues. The V gene end was trimmed by 7 bases and the J gene end by 1 base; junction bases not matched to a gene: 3. The CDR3, as DNA: TGTGCCATCACCCCTAGCGGGAGGGGCACAGATACGCAGTATTTT. Translating it yields CAITPSGRGTDTQYF.

V and J are TRBV27 and TRBJ2-1, with 16 bases aligning to TRBD2. With 5 bases clipped from V and 2 bases from J, the junction kept 6 bases outside the gene matches. Germline V gene data show CDR1 as MNHEY and CDR2 as SMNVEV (reference sequence). This CDR3 is 18 amino acids long. The CDR3 DNA reads TGTGCCAGCAGTACCGGGACTAGCGGGAGGGATCCCTACAATGAGCAGTTCTTC. Translated, it gives CASSTGTSGRDPYNEQFF.

This clone has a handful of counts. The genes are TRBV11-2 and TRBJ2-2, with a weak D call TRBD2 (6 bases). Trimming took off 5 bases at V and 6 bases at J, with 19 bases between the two ends. This CDR3 region has 16 residues. Germline V gene sequence: CDR1 SGHAT, CDR2 FQNNGV. This CDR3 reads CASSLSGGRGAGELFF. In DNA form, the CDR3 reads TGTGCCAGCAGCCTTAGCGGAGGGCGAGGGGCCGGGGAGCTGTTTTTT.

The V and J genes are TRBV2 and TRBJ1-1, with TRBD1 matching 7 bases. Trimming removed 8 bases from V and 4 bases from J; junction bases left unmatched: 7. Germline CDR1 and CDR2: SNHLY and FYNNEI. The CDR3 runs 13 residues. Here the CDR3 reads CASRSTGTTEAFF. The CDR3 DNA follows: TGTGCCAGCCGCTCGACAGGGACCACTGAAGCTTTCTTT. Full variable domain (outside the CDR3, taken from reference TRBV2 and TRBJ1-1): EPEVTQTPSHQVTQMGQEVILRCVPISNHLYFYWYRQILGQKVEFLVSFYNNEISEKSEIFDDQFSVERPDGSNFTLKIRSTKLEDSAMYFCASRSTGTTEAFFGQGTRLTVV.

The V gene is TRBV30, the J gene TRBJ1-2; D is unresolved. The CDR3 extends over 14 amino acids. The germline gives CDR1 GTSNPN, CDR2 SVGIG (reference sequence). V was shortened by 0 bases and J by 8 bases, with 16 bases between the two germline ends. The CDR3 region is CAWSVHSGYGGYTF. CDR3 bases: TGTGCCTGGAGTGTACATTCGGGGTATGGCGGCTACACCTTC.

The V and J genes are TRBV30 and TRBJ2-7; maybe TRBD1 (5 bases). V lost 0 bases and J lost 2, with 11 bases in between. Germline CDR1 and CDR2: GTSNPN and SVGIG (reference sequence). The CDR3 has 14 residues. CDR3 loop: CAWSVGQGAYEQYF. CDR3 nucleotides: TGTGCCTGGAGTGTGGGGCAGGGCGCCTACGAGCAGTACTTC.

The chain recombines TRBV5-5 with TRBJ2-5, with 9 bases lining up with TRBD1. Looked up from germline, CDR1 is SGHKS and CDR2 is YYEKEE (reference sequence). This CDR3 has 16 amino acids. J gave up 3 bases and V 4 bases, and 10 bases lay outside the gene matches. The CDR3 region has the DNA TGTGCCAGCAGCCTAGACGGGACAGGGACCGAAGAGACCCAGTACTTC. As protein: CASSLDGTGTEETQYF.